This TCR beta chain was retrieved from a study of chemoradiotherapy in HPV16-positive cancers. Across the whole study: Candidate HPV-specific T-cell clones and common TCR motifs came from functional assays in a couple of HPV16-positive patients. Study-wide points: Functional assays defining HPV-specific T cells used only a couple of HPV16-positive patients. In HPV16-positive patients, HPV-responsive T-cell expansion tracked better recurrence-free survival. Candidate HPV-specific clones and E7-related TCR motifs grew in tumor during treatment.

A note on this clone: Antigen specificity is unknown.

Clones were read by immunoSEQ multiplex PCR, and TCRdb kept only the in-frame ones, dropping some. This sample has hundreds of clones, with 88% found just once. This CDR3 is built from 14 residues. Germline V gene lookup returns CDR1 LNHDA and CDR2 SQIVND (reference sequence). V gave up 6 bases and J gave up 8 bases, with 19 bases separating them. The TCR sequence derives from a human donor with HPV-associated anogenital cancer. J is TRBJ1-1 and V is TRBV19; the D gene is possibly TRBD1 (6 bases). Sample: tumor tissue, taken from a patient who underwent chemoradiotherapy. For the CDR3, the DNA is TGTGCCAGTAGGACTAAAGGGGGGTCGACGGAAGCTTTCTTT. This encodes CASRTKGGSTEAFF.